The T cell receptor beta chain under discussion was sequenced for a study of blood T cell repertoires in COVID-19. Background on the study: COVID-19 samples from acute and convalescent phases originated in the United States, Italy and Spain. The analysed material was cDNA or gDNA that came from T cells, B-cell-depleted T cells, or PBMCs.

Original analysis: Estimation of nucleated cell counts was performed using reference gene primer amplification. Using immunoSEQ multiplex PCR, the repertoire was profiled, and TCRdb retains in-frame clones only, with some absent. The DNA gave D and trimming, while V, J and clone size come from that table. The sample yields fewer than 250,000 clones, around 90% seen once. The CDR3 spans 13 residues. V gave up 6 bases and J gave up 3 bases, with 12 bases separating them. Germline V gene lookup returns CDR1 MNHNY and CDR2 SVGAGI (reference sequence). The sample was peripheral blood. The clonotype was recovered from a man in his 70s with acute or convalescent COVID-19. The chain carries TRBV6-6 and TRBJ2-7, with D tentatively TRBD2 (6 bases). The CDR3 sequence is CASSQTGSYEQYF. In nucleotides, the CDR3 is TGTGCCAGCAGCCAAACCGGGAGCTACGAGCAGTACTTC.